These T cell receptor beta chains were read from a single sample in a study of response to subunit inactivated influenza vaccine. Each CDR3 protein is one row after TCRdb ran MiXCR on the RT-PCR reads. The sample has around 320,000 distinct CDR3 sequences, approximately 23% seen once. This material consisted of PBMCs from blood, taken approximately 22 months after vaccination. The receptors originated from a man aged 50 to 69 who received an inactivated influenza vaccine. Each CDR3 is given with its conserved first and last residue. A D gene is named only where the DNA matches it firmly. A row's size may be missing; if present it is once, few, many or a size class.

>TRBJ2-4|.|many|TRBV7-9
TGTGCCAGCAGCTTAGTTTATTTGACAGGCCCCTTTCAGTACTTC
CASSLVYLTGPFQYF
>TRBJ1-3|.|few|TRBV7-2
TGTGCCAGCAGCTACGGGCCCAGCTCTGGAAACACCATATATTTT
CASSYGPSSGNTIYF
>TRBJ1-2|.|few|TRBV20-1
TGCAGTGCTAGAGATAAGGCATATGGCTACACCTTC
CSARDKAYGYTF
>TRBJ1-1|.|.|TRBV28
TGTGCCAGCAGGGAATATCAGGGTTTGGGGGGAGCTTTCTTT
CASREYQGLGGAFF
>TRBJ1-1|.|many|TRBV30
TGTGCCTGGAGCAGGGGTTACACTGAAGCTTTCTTT
CAWSRGYTEAFF
>TRBJ2-5|TRBD2|few|TRBV7-2
TGTGCCAGCAGCTATGGCCTAGCGGGAGCGGAGACCCAGTACTTC
CASSYGLAGAETQYF
>TRBJ2-2|TRBD2|.|TRBV5-1
TGCGCCAGCAGCGTGGGGGAGGGACTGCTCACCGGGGAGCTGTTTTTT
CASSVGEGLLTGELFF
>TRBJ1-1|TRBD1|few|TRBV10-3
TGTGCCATCAGTGAGGGGACAGGGCGACTTAATGAAGCTTTCTTT
CAISEGTGRLNEAFF
>TRBJ2-6|.|few|TRBV29-1
TGCAGCGTTGTTTCAGCTTTCTCTGGGGCCAACGTCCTGACTTTC
CSVVSAFSGANVLTF
>TRBJ2-3|TRBD2|few|TRBV29-1
TGCAGCGTTGCCAGACGACTAGCGAGGGTGGGGACGCAGTATTTT
CSVARRLARVGTQYF
>TRBJ1-1|.|few|TRBV5-1
TGCGCCAGCAGCTTGAGCCGATATCCTAACACTGAAGCTTTCTTT
CASSLSRYPNTEAFF
>TRBJ1-5|.|.|TRBV27
TGTGCCAGCATTTTAGGGGGTTCCGGCAATCAGCCCCAGCATTTT
CASILGGSGNQPQHF
>TRBJ1-6|.|many|TRBV6-1
TGTGCCAGCAGCAGCGACCTGGGGTCACCCCTCCACTTT
CASSSDLGSPLHF
>TRBJ1-2|.|few|TRBV3-1
TGTGCCAGCAGCCAGGGACGGGAAACTCGATATGGCTACACCTTC
CASSQGRETRYGYTF
>TRBJ1-2|.|.|TRBV7-2
TGTGCCAGCAGCCAGACAAAGGGGTATGATGGCTACACCTTC
CASSQTKGYDGYTF
>TRBJ1-5|.|few|TRBV4-1
TGCGCCAGCAGCCAAGATATATACGGCGATCAGCCCCAGCATTTT
CASSQDIYGDQPQHF
>TRBJ1-2|.|many|TRBV11-2
TGTGCCAGCAGCTCAACAGGGAGTTATGGCTACACCTTC
CASSSTGSYGYTF
>TRBJ2-7|.|.|TRBV3-1
TGTGCCAGCAGCCAAGCCGGGAGCGAGCAGTACTTC
CASSQAGSEQYF
>TRBJ2-1|TRBD2|few|TRBV20-1
TGCAGTGCTCCGACTAGCCACTCCTACAATGAGCAGTTCTTC
CSAPTSHSYNEQFF
>TRBJ2-1|TRBD2|.|TRBV9
TGTGCCAGCAGCGTTCCGCTAGCGGGTCTCGCCGAAGTTGATGAGCAGTTCTTC
CASSVPLAGLAEVDEQFF
>TRBJ1-1|.|.|TRBV4-1
TGCGCCAGCAGCCGTTCTGTTACAGGGAACACTGAAGCTTTCTTT
CASSRSVTGNTEAFF
>TRBJ2-1|.|few|TRBV11-2
TGTGCCAGCAGCCTAGCAACGGTGCACAATGAGCAGTTCTTC
CASSLATVHNEQFF
>TRBJ2-5|TRBD1|few|TRBV29-1
TGCAGCGTCGAGGCTCCGGGACAGGGATTAGAGACCCAGTACTTC
CSVEAPGQGLETQYF
>TRBJ2-2|.|few|TRBV7-3
TGTGCCAGCAGCTTAACGGTCTCCGCGAACACCGGGGAGCTGTTTTTT
CASSLTVSANTGELFF